Listed below are T cell receptor beta chains from one sample, sequenced in a study of OX40 agonist ivuxolimab in advanced cancers. Sequenced by immunoSEQ multiplex PCR; TCRdb stores in-frame clones only, minus some. Of about 20,000 clones detected, about four fifths appear once; the ten largest clones hold approximately 47%. The sequencing used CD4+ or CD8+ T cells sorted from blood, collected in a trial of the OX40 agonist ivuxolimab. The receptors come from an adult with an advanced solid tumor such as melanoma, head and neck, liver or kidney cancer. The conserved cysteine and the conserved F or W are not part of the CDR3 here. The D gene is left open where the match is weak.

J,D,V,CDR3
TRBJ1-2,.,TRBV2,ATSTAYTNYGYT
TRBJ1-2,.,TRBV5-1,ASSFTENYGYT
TRBJ2-4,TRBD1,TRBV2,ASTDGTGDMGDIQY
TRBJ2-3,.,TRBV7-2,ASSLELGYPTDTQY
TRBJ2-1,TRBD2,TRBV18,ASSPGEGTNEQF
TRBJ2-2,.,TRBV30,AWSWGTGELF
TRBJ2-7,TRBD2,TRBV4-1,ASSASGGSSYEQY
TRBJ1-2,.,TRBV5-5,ASSLVVGGPNYGYT
TRBJ1-5,TRBD1,TRBV19,ASTGQGGGNQPQH
TRBJ2-5,.,TRBV9,ASSVGREAEWTETQY
TRBJ2-3,TRBD1,TRBV6-6,ASSSDRVSDTQY
TRBJ2-3,.,TRBV9,ASSVVGPTGLSSTDTQY
TRBJ2-2,.,TRBV10-1,ASSDSRGHGELF
TRBJ1-2,.,TRBV6-5,ASSYLTLHGYA
TRBJ2-3,TRBD1,TRBV7-9,ASSLGFSGGKLTDTQY
TRBJ1-1,.,TRBV4-1,ASSQEQVGATEAF
TRBJ2-1,TRBD2,TRBV30,AWSSAGGADEQF
TRBJ2-3,.,TRBV5-1,ASSSDVRISTDTQY
TRBJ2-3,TRBD2,TRBV29-1,SVLSGGAEDTQY
TRBJ2-7,TRBD2,TRBV19,ASSPTGGAYEQY
TRBJ2-2,.,TRBV6-1,ASRDKWTGELF
TRBJ1-2,.,TRBV9,ASSGRLGGAGT
TRBJ2-7,TRBD1,TRBV6-1,ASRQGYEQY
TRBJ2-1,TRBD2,TRBV7-2,ASSLIGGANEQF
TRBJ2-7,.,TRBV21-1,ASSHPMGHPGYEQY
TRBJ2-7,.,TRBV18,ASSLVGLPDEQY
TRBJ2-1,TRBD2,TRBV10-3,AISSEGAGIYNEQF
TRBJ1-2,TRBD1,TRBV30,AWSTRTGLNYGYT
TRBJ1-1,.,TRBV6-6,ASSPGGEIEAF
TRBJ2-5,.,TRBV13,ASSPTNQETQY
TRBJ2-5,TRBD1,TRBV19,ASSLTGGETQY
TRBJ2-2,.,TRBV6-5,ASSTTGELF
TRBJ1-6,TRBD1,TRBV2,ASRTGNSPLH
TRBJ2-3,.,TRBV19,ASSMGQVLDTQY
TRBJ1-6,.,TRBV9,ASSVVELNSPLH
TRBJ2-7,TRBD1,TRBV2,ASGSNGQGGAYEQY
TRBJ1-1,.,TRBV2,ASSGLQGPNTEAF
TRBJ1-5,.,TRBV6-1,ASSEIGPRRGGAMNQPQH
TRBJ2-2,TRBD1,TRBV9,ASSVGQGAAGELF
TRBJ2-7,TRBD1,TRBV4-3,ASSQATGTGSYEQY
TRBJ1-2,.,TRBV6-5,ASSLRGADGYT
TRBJ1-1,.,TRBV27,ASSFEGPNTEAF
TRBJ2-7,TRBD2,TRBV5-4,ASSPYLSTSGGARSYEQY
TRBJ1-1,.,TRBV30,AWDPYGGMNTEAF
TRBJ2-7,.,TRBV4-2,ASSQAGGKLYEQY